This record covers a single T cell receptor beta chain. Sampled 1 year posttransplant, controls received myeloablative marrow transplants, methotrexate and a calcineurin inhibitor. This specimen comes from a study of T cells after posttransplantation cyclophosphamide. This CDR3 spans 16 amino acids. Trimming took 2 bases from V and 0 from J, leaving 12 bases between them. CDR1 and CDR2 from the germline V gene are SGHDT and YYEEEE. The table came from immunoSEQ multiplex PCR; TCRdb's copy has only in-frame clones and leaves some out. Of roughly 9,900 clones listed, around 89% are singletons. This chain joins TRBV5-6 and TRBJ2-4; D uncertain. Sequencing was performed on PBMCs, taken after an allogeneic stem cell transplant with a calcineurin inhibitor and methotrexate. This clonotype originated in a male patient between 25 and 40 years old who received an allogeneic stem cell transplant from an unrelated donor, was CMV-positive, and had no GVHD. The graft donor may have given rise to some T cells. CDR3 protein: CASSFRLSLAKNIQYF. CDR3 in DNA: TGTGCCAGCAGCTTCCGGCTTAGCTTAGCCAAAAACATTCAGTACTTC.